This TCR beta chain was sequenced in a study of blood T cell repertoires in COVID-19 (dated by TCRdb to about 2020). At the level of the whole study: For ImmuneRACE Cohort 3, a participant was defined as recovered based on two consecutive negative NP/OP PCR tests, clearance by a healthcare professional, or resolution of symptoms. The collaborator samples originated in the United States, Italy and Spain and spanned the acute and convalescent phases of COVID-19. The material from the prospective study consisted of cDNA or gDNA derived from T cells, B-cell-depleted T cells, or PBMCs. The dataset comprised deeply sampled blood TCRbeta repertoires from subjects exposed to, actively infected with, or recovered from COVID-19. The repertoires were released in a freely available public database intended as a resource for research on the immune response to SARS-CoV-2. The samples were drawn from the first 160 participants of the ongoing ImmuneRACE study and from 1,200 or so subjects provided by 6 global collaborators. A de-identified subject ID, COVID-19 status, age in years and sex were almost always included in the sample metadata. Where available, HLA class I and class II types were obtained from metadata supplied by the sample provider rather than from assay-based typing.

The immunoSEQ Assay, a bias-controlled multiplex PCR, was used to amplify TCRbeta CDR3 regions from genomic DNA. As for the original processing: Within the assay, amplification of reference gene primers was used to estimate how many nucleated cells each sample contained. To quantify the absolute abundance of each unique TCRbeta CDR3 rearrangement, sequence reads were collapsed and filtered. For each sample, productive Simpson clonality was calculated as the square root of Simpson's diversity index across productive rearrangements. Sourced from immuneACCESS, this table was stored by TCRdb with only in-frame sequences that have V and J called. A share of the clones is absent; for the studies checked, an unresolved V gene accounts for under half, and the remainder has no known explanation. Clone size and V and J calls were adopted from that table, with D and trimming inferred from the DNA. For this sample the table gives some 200,000 clones, of which around 85% were detected only once. The top ten constitute about 3.1% of the sample.

As encoded in the germline V gene (reference sequence), CDR1 is SEHNR while CDR2 is FQNEAQ. At the junction V is shortened by 0 bases and J by 4 bases; bases outside the gene matches: 5. Inclusive of the bounding cysteine and phenylalanine, the CDR3 is 15 residues long. Just CDR3 DNA is preserved here, 45 bases in frame from base 1. Turning to this clone: Its target antigen remains unknown. Base-call qualities are not available, and no considerably larger clone is one nucleotide away.

In the prospective study, participants were about 18 to 100 years old, resided in about two dozen geographic areas of the United States, and were enrolled through a virtual design. To assign participants to cohorts, the prospective study relied on clinical history that participants themselves reported in a screening survey and a study questionnaire. Mobile phlebotomists in the prospective study collected whole blood, serum and a nasopharyngeal or oropharyngeal swab from every participant. Additional blood draws and questionnaires over an approximately 2-month period could optionally be provided by prospective study participants. Blood samples from the prospective study were shipped frozen or at room temperature prior to DNA extraction. The study at large found these results: The amount of clinical and demographic metadata varied by source and participant and was provided uncurated.

The sequencing sample was made of PBMCs or T cells enriched from blood (not recorded which). This receptor chain uses TRBV7-9 and TRBJ1-2; 7 bases in the junction line up with TRBD1. This receptor was obtained from a woman between 50 and 59 years old in a cohort exposed to, infected with or recovered from COVID-19 (not recorded which). The bases read TGTGCCAGCAGCTTAGCGGACCCAGGGGGCTATGGCTACACCTTC. Protein translation: CASSLADPGGYGYTF.